Presented here are 4 T cell receptor beta chains from one specimen sequenced in a study of PD-L1 blockade in urothelial cancer. Clones were sequenced by immunoSEQ multiplex PCR, and TCRdb holds only the in-frame ones, with some missing. The sample holds some 77,000 clones, about nine tenths seen once. This material consisted of PBMCs, taken around atezolizumab (anti-PD-L1) treatment. The receptors here all came from a woman in her seventies with urothelial cancer.

The rearrangement links TRBV18 to TRBJ2-1, with TRBD2 matching over 9 bases. This CDR3 contains 16 residues. CDR1 KGHSH and CDR2 LQKENI come from the germline V gene. With V trimmed by 2 bases and J by 5 bases, 7 bases remained unmatched. Here the CDR3 reads CASSPSAGGPDNEQFF. The CDR3 region has the DNA TGTGCCAGCTCACCATCCGCGGGAGGGCCAGACAATGAGCAGTTCTTC.

This chain links TRBV13 with TRBJ2-3; no clear D gene. The ends were cut back, 1 base at V and 5 bases at J, with 10 bases in the middle. Germline CDR1 and CDR2: PRHDT and FYEKMQ (reference sequence). The CDR3 has 14 residues. The DNA of the CDR3 is TGTGCCAGCAGCTTAGATCAGGTGGTAGATACGCAGTATTTT. This sequence encodes CASSLDQVVDTQYF.

The chain carries TRBV4-1 and TRBJ2-5, with a tentative D call TRBD2 (5 bases). The CDR3 is made up of 15 amino acids. Germline V lookup: CDR1 MGHRA, CDR2 YSYEKL. Between the trimmed V and J ends, which lost 1 base and 1 base, there was a span of 10 bases. CDR3 amino acids: CASSQGMSGQETQYF. CDR3 nucleotide sequence: TGCGCCAGCAGCCAAGGGATGAGCGGCCAAGAGACCCAGTACTTC.

CDR3 in amino acids: CASSKALDRSIRNQPQHF. Written as DNA, the CDR3 is TGTGCCAGCAGCAAAGCCCTAGACAGGTCGATTCGCAATCAGCCCCAGCATTTT. This chain joins TRBV21-1 and TRBJ1-5; the table's D call, TRBD1, has no DNA check behind it. TRBV21-1 is assigned pseudogene status. The CDR3 runs to 18 residues.